This TCR beta chain was observed in a study of blood T cell repertoires in COVID-19. Across the study: COVID-19 samples, acute and convalescent, were from the United States, Italy and Spain. PBMCs, B-cell-depleted T cells, or T cells provided the cDNA or gDNA that made up the material.

Per the authors' pipeline: Reference gene primer amplification in the assay estimated nucleated cell counts. Generated by immunoSEQ multiplex PCR, the TCRdb table keeps only in-frame clones and is missing some. That table is the source of V, J and clone size, and D and trimming were worked out from the DNA. The table shows under 200,000 clones, with about 86% occurring only once. V lost 6 bases and J lost 3, with 9 bases in between. This CDR3 comprises 13 residues. Germline CDR1 and CDR2: MNHEY and SVGAGI. The TCR sequence derives from a human donor with acute or convalescent COVID-19. The donor label of this sample is uncertain. The sample consisted of peripheral blood. The chain recombines TRBV6-5 with TRBJ1-5; tentative D call: TRBD1 (6 bases). The CDR3 DNA sequence: TGTGCCAGCAGCGGACAGCTCAATCAGCCCCAGCATTTT. Its translation: CASSGQLNQPQHF.